This T cell receptor (beta chain) derives from a study of blood T cell repertoires in COVID-19. In the study overall: Samples came from the United States, Italy and Spain, spanning acute and convalescent COVID-19.

The repertoire was sequenced with immunoSEQ multiplex PCR; TCRdb's copy has only in-frame clones and lacks some. Seen here are under 350,000 clones, around nine tenths observed once, and the top ten hold around 1.2%. The germline V gene encodes CDR1 ENHRY and CDR2 SYGVKD. There are 14 residues in the CDR3. V lost 6 bases and J lost 5, with 14 bases in between. This clone was counted between two and nine times. This sequence originates from a man aged 70 or older with acute or convalescent COVID-19. Sequences were obtained from peripheral blood. The V call is TRBV10-3, the J call TRBJ2-1, with a tentative D call TRBD2 (6 bases). The CDR3, as DNA: TGTGCCATCAGGAATGCGGGGCAAAACAATGAGCAGTTCTTC. It codes for CAIRNAGQNNEQFF.